This record concerns one TCR beta chain sequence. This sample was included in a study of blood T cell repertoires in COVID-19. Study-level information: Samples came from the United States, Italy and Spain, spanning acute and convalescent COVID-19. The analysed material was cDNA or gDNA that came from T cells, B-cell-depleted T cells, or PBMCs.

The CDR3 sequence is 15 residues long. V lost 0 bases to trimming and J lost 6 bases, with 16 bases between them. Germline assignment: CDR1 SGDLS and CDR2 YYNGEE. As originally analysed: Reference gene primer amplification yielded estimated nucleated cell counts. Clones were sequenced by immunoSEQ multiplex PCR, and TCRdb holds only the in-frame ones, with some missing. For V, J and clone size, that table is used; D and trimming come from the DNA. The data hold approximately 80,000 clones, with under 80% observed a single time. The sequenced sample consisted of peripheral blood. V is TRBV9 and J is TRBJ2-7; D is undetermined. The origin of this receptor is a human donor in a cohort sampled during active COVID-19. CDR3 nucleotide sequence: TGTGCCAGCAGCGTAGGAGGCGGCGGATCACCCGAGCAGTACTTC. Amino acid sequence: CASSVGGGGSPEQYF.